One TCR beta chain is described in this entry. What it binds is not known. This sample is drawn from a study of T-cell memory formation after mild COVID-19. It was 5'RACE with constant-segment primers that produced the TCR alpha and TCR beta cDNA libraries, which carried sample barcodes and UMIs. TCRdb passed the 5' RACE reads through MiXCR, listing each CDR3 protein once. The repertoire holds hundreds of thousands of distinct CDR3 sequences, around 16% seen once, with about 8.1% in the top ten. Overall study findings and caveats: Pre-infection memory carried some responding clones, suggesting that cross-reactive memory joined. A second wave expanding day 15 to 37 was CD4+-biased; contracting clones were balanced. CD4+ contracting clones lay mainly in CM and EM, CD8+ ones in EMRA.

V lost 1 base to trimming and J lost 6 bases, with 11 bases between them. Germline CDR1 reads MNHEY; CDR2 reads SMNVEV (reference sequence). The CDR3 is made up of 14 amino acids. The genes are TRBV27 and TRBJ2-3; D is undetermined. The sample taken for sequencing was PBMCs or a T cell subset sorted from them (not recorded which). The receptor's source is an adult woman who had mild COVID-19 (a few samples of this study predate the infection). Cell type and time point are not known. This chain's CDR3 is CASSLLGRADTQYF. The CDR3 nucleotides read TGTGCCAGCAGTTTATTGGGTAGGGCGGATACGCAGTATTTT.